This is a list of T cell receptor beta chains from one sample in a study of PD-1 blockade in classical Hodgkin lymphoma. Sequencing used immunoSEQ multiplex PCR; TCRdb keeps in-frame clones, though not all of them. The table lists 40,000 to 65,000 clones, roughly 80% of them singletons. Sequences were derived from peripheral blood mononuclear cells (PBMCs), sampled at baseline. These TCRs come from a human donor with classical Hodgkin lymphoma. The CDR3 runs from the conserved cysteine through the conserved F or W. Each record gives: J gene, D gene, V gene, clone size, CDR3 length, CDR3 protein, CDR3 DNA. D genes are given only for firm matches. Clone size is stated in some rows and not others, as once, few, many or a class when expanded.

j_gene: TRBJ1-5; d_gene: .; v_gene: TRBV7-2; abundance: .; len: 19; CDR3aa: CASSHLRTAGGAGDQPQHF; CDR3nt: TGTGCCAGCAGCCACTTACGGACCGCAGGTGGGGCGGGCGATCAGCCCCAGCATTTT
j_gene: TRBJ2-1; d_gene: TRBD2; v_gene: TRBV7-6; abundance: .; len: 14; CDR3aa: CASSPPGRVDEQFF; CDR3nt: TGTGCCAGCAGCCCTCCCGGGAGGGTTGATGAGCAGTTCTTC
j_gene: TRBJ2-3; d_gene: TRBD2; v_gene: TRBV2; abundance: .; len: 14; CDR3aa: CASRLAGSTDTQYF; CDR3nt: TGTGCCAGCCGGCTAGCGGGAAGCACAGATACGCAGTATTTT
j_gene: TRBJ1-2; d_gene: TRBD1; v_gene: TRBV19; abundance: .; len: 13; CDR3aa: CASSLGQKYGYTF; CDR3nt: TGTGCCAGTAGCCTGGGACAGAAATATGGCTACACCTTC
j_gene: TRBJ1-1; d_gene: TRBD1; v_gene: TRBV5-4; abundance: .; len: 13; CDR3aa: CASSVDRVTEAFF; CDR3nt: TGTGCCAGCAGCGTCGACAGGGTCACTGAAGCTTTCTTT
j_gene: TRBJ1-2; d_gene: .; v_gene: TRBV4-1; abundance: .; len: 13; CDR3aa: CASSLGTEGGYTF; CDR3nt: TGCGCCAGCAGTCTTGGCACGGAAGGAGGCTACACCTTC
j_gene: TRBJ2-1; d_gene: TRBD2; v_gene: TRBV29-1; abundance: .; len: 18; CDR3aa: CSAVWTSGRVRRVGEQFF; CDR3nt: TGCAGCGCCGTGTGGACTAGCGGGCGGGTAAGACGGGTAGGTGAGCAGTTCTTC
j_gene: TRBJ2-7; d_gene: .; v_gene: TRBV5-1; abundance: .; len: 16; CDR3aa: CASSLGGAGLIYEQYF; CDR3nt: TGCGCCAGCAGCTTGGGAGGGGCAGGGTTAATATACGAGCAGTACTTC
j_gene: TRBJ1-1; d_gene: TRBD1; v_gene: TRBV4-2; abundance: .; len: 14; CDR3aa: CASFRDRGNTEAFF; CDR3nt: TGTGCCAGCTTTCGGGACAGGGGGAACACTGAAGCTTTCTTT
j_gene: TRBJ1-5; d_gene: .; v_gene: TRBV7-9; abundance: .; len: 12; CDR3aa: CASQGSNQPQHF; CDR3nt: TGTGCCAGCCAGGGGTCTAATCAGCCCCAGCATTTT
j_gene: TRBJ2-5; d_gene: TRBD2; v_gene: TRBV19; abundance: .; len: 14; CDR3aa: CASSNPSGRGTQYF; CDR3nt: TGTGCCAGTAGTAACCCTAGCGGGAGAGGGACCCAGTACTTC
j_gene: TRBJ1-1; d_gene: .; v_gene: TRBV15; abundance: .; len: 18; CDR3aa: CATSLRRFVGTVNTEAFF; CDR3nt: TGTGCCACCAGCCTGCGACGATTTGTTGGGACGGTGAACACTGAAGCTTTCTTT
j_gene: TRBJ2-5; d_gene: TRBD2; v_gene: TRBV27; abundance: .; len: 15; CDR3aa: CASSSRTSVAETQYF; CDR3nt: TGTGCCAGCAGTTCTAGGACTAGCGTTGCGGAGACCCAGTACTTC
j_gene: TRBJ2-3; d_gene: .; v_gene: TRBV5-5; abundance: .; len: 13; CDR3aa: CASSFQGPDTQYF; CDR3nt: TGTGCCAGCAGCTTTCAGGGCCCAGATACGCAGTATTTT
j_gene: TRBJ1-2; d_gene: .; v_gene: TRBV19; abundance: .; len: 13; CDR3aa: CASSMTLNYGYTF; CDR3nt: TGTGCCAGTAGTATGACACTCAACTATGGCTACACCTTC
j_gene: TRBJ2-5; d_gene: .; v_gene: TRBV5-1; abundance: few; len: 13; CDR3aa: CASSLVNPETQYF; CDR3nt: TGCGCCAGCAGCTTGGTTAACCCAGAGACCCAGTACTTC
j_gene: TRBJ1-2; d_gene: .; v_gene: TRBV12-2; abundance: .; len: 14; CDR3aa: CASRFGGLHYGYTF; CDR3nt: TGTGCAAGTCGCTTCGGGGGGCTTCACTATGGCTACACCTTC
j_gene: TRBJ2-1; d_gene: .; v_gene: TRBV2; abundance: .; len: 18; CDR3aa: CASRLNRVLGSFYNEQFF; CDR3nt: TGTGCCAGCAGACTCAACAGGGTACTCGGGAGCTTCTACAATGAGCAGTTCTTC
j_gene: TRBJ1-1; d_gene: TRBD1; v_gene: TRBV2; abundance: .; len: 14; CDR3aa: CASSPDRDDTEAFF; CDR3nt: TGTGCCAGCAGCCCAGACAGGGATGACACTGAAGCTTTCTTT
j_gene: TRBJ1-1; d_gene: .; v_gene: TRBV9; abundance: .; len: 15; CDR3aa: CASSSMRGASTEAFF; CDR3nt: TGTGCCAGCAGCTCGATGCGGGGGGCTAGCACTGAAGCTTTCTTT
j_gene: TRBJ1-1; d_gene: TRBD1; v_gene: TRBV27; abundance: .; len: 15; CDR3aa: CASSPRQGRNTEAFF; CDR3nt: TGTGCCAGCAGTCCTCGACAGGGTCGGAACACTGAAGCTTTCTTT
j_gene: TRBJ1-5; d_gene: .; v_gene: TRBV2; abundance: .; len: 15; CDR3aa: CASSEGGGGSQPQHF; CDR3nt: TGTGCCAGCAGTGAAGGGGGCGGAGGGAGTCAGCCCCAGCATTTT
j_gene: TRBJ1-5; d_gene: TRBD1; v_gene: TRBV30; abundance: .; len: 13; CDR3aa: CAWSGQGSQPQHF; CDR3nt: TGTGCCTGGTCGGGACAGGGGTCTCAGCCCCAGCATTTT
j_gene: TRBJ2-5; d_gene: TRBD1; v_gene: TRBV18; abundance: .; len: 15; CDR3aa: CASSPVDRYQETQYF; CDR3nt: TGTGCCAGCTCACCAGTGGACAGGTACCAAGAGACCCAGTACTTC
j_gene: TRBJ1-2; d_gene: .; v_gene: TRBV7-9; abundance: .; len: 16; CDR3aa: CASSSSGVGLDYGYTF; CDR3nt: TGTGCCAGCAGCTCGTCCGGGGTGGGGTTGGACTATGGCTACACCTTC
j_gene: TRBJ1-1; d_gene: TRBD1; v_gene: TRBV5-1; abundance: .; len: 16; CDR3aa: CASSRPTGTANTEAFF; CDR3nt: TGCGCCAGCAGTCGACCAACCGGGACAGCCAACACTGAAGCTTTCTTT
j_gene: TRBJ2-5; d_gene: TRBD2; v_gene: TRBV5-1; abundance: .; len: 15; CDR3aa: CASSASLADQETQYF; CDR3nt: TGCGCCAGCAGCGCTTCACTAGCGGACCAAGAGACCCAGTACTTC
j_gene: TRBJ1-1; d_gene: TRBD1; v_gene: TRBV4-3; abundance: .; len: 16; CDR3aa: CASSQDAGQGVTEAFF; CDR3nt: TGCGCCAGCAGCCAAGATGCGGGACAGGGGGTCACTGAAGCTTTCTTT
j_gene: TRBJ2-1; d_gene: TRBD1; v_gene: TRBV10-3; abundance: .; len: 15; CDR3aa: CAIRKTGGRGNEQFF; CDR3nt: TGTGCCATCAGAAAGACAGGGGGGAGGGGCAATGAGCAGTTCTTC
j_gene: TRBJ1-1; d_gene: .; v_gene: TRBV18; abundance: .; len: 14; CDR3aa: CASSTGVGITEAFF; CDR3nt: TGTGCCAGCTCCACTGGGGTGGGAATCACTGAAGCTTTCTTT
j_gene: TRBJ2-7; d_gene: .; v_gene: TRBV7-6; abundance: .; len: 18; CDR3aa: CASSRMAGGLAAPYEQYF; CDR3nt: TGTGCCAGCAGCCGCATGGCCGGGGGGCTAGCTGCCCCCTACGAGCAGTACTTC
j_gene: TRBJ1-2; d_gene: .; v_gene: TRBV11-2; abundance: .; len: 15; CDR3aa: CASSSNRAPNYGYTF; CDR3nt: TGTGCCAGCAGCTCCAACAGGGCCCCTAACTATGGCTACACCTTC
j_gene: TRBJ2-1; d_gene: .; v_gene: TRBV7-2; abundance: .; len: 16; CDR3aa: CASSRVGGSRRGEQFF; CDR3nt: TGTGCCAGCAGCAGGGTAGGTGGGAGCCGACGGGGTGAGCAGTTCTTC
j_gene: TRBJ2-1; d_gene: TRBD2; v_gene: TRBV10-3; abundance: .; len: 15; CDR3aa: CAAALAGGLGNEQFF; CDR3nt: TGTGCCGCCGCACTAGCGGGAGGGTTAGGCAATGAGCAGTTCTTC
j_gene: TRBJ2-5; d_gene: .; v_gene: TRBV7-9; abundance: .; len: 11; CDR3aa: CASSVSETQYF; CDR3nt: TGTGCCAGCAGCGTCAGTGAGACCCAGTACTTC
j_gene: TRBJ2-7; d_gene: .; v_gene: TRBV4-3; abundance: few; len: 15; CDR3aa: CASSPAWGTSYEQYF; CDR3nt: TGCGCCAGCAGCCCCGCTTGGGGGACGTCCTACGAGCAGTACTTC
j_gene: TRBJ2-1; d_gene: .; v_gene: TRBV7-6; abundance: .; len: 16; CDR3aa: CASSSKSGSSYNEQFF; CDR3nt: TGTGCCAGCAGCTCAAAGAGTGGGAGCTCCTACAATGAGCAGTTCTTC
j_gene: TRBJ1-2; d_gene: TRBD1; v_gene: TRBV27; abundance: .; len: 14; CDR3aa: CASSWTGGTYGYTF; CDR3nt: TGTGCCAGCAGTTGGACAGGGGGAACCTATGGCTACACCTTC
j_gene: TRBJ2-7; d_gene: TRBD2; v_gene: TRBV7-2; abundance: .; len: 15; CDR3aa: CASSARTSGIFEQYF; CDR3nt: TGTGCCAGCAGCGCTCGGACTAGCGGGATATTCGAGCAGTACTTC
j_gene: TRBJ2-5; d_gene: .; v_gene: TRBV11-3; abundance: .; len: 14; CDR3aa: CASREMGATETQYF; CDR3nt: TGTGCCAGCAGGGAGATGGGGGCGACAGAGACCCAGTACTTC
j_gene: TRBJ2-3; d_gene: .; v_gene: TRBV7-2; abundance: .; len: 12; CDR3aa: CASSLTGLEVNF; CDR3nt: TGTGCCAGCAGCTTAACGGGGTTGGAGGTGAATTTT
j_gene: TRBJ1-3; d_gene: .; v_gene: TRBV19; abundance: .; len: 14; CDR3aa: CASRLTGSGNTIYF; CDR3nt: TGTGCCAGTAGGCTTACGGGATCTGGAAACACCATATATTTT
j_gene: TRBJ1-4; d_gene: .; v_gene: TRBV6-5; abundance: .; len: 12; CDR3aa: CASSRGGEKLFF; CDR3nt: TGTGCCAGCAGTAGGGGTGGGGAAAAACTGTTTTTT
j_gene: TRBJ2-5; d_gene: .; v_gene: TRBV5-1; abundance: once; len: 14; CDR3aa: CASSLGATVETQYF; CDR3nt: TGCGCCAGCAGCTTGGGGGCTACGGTGGAGACCCAGTACTTC
j_gene: TRBJ1-5; d_gene: .; v_gene: TRBV2; abundance: .; len: 14; CDR3aa: CASLGTNSNQPQHF; CDR3nt: TGTGCCAGCCTAGGGACAAATAGCAATCAGCCCCAGCATTTT
j_gene: TRBJ2-5; d_gene: TRBD1; v_gene: TRBV11-3; abundance: .; len: 16; CDR3aa: CASSLAAGTAKETQYF; CDR3nt: TGTGCCAGCAGCTTAGCTGCAGGGACAGCAAAAGAGACCCAGTACTTC
j_gene: TRBJ1-3; d_gene: .; v_gene: TRBV4-2; abundance: once; len: 15; CDR3aa: CASSQDRFSGNTIYF; CDR3nt: TGTGCCAGCAGCCAAGACCGGTTCTCTGGAAACACCATATATTTT
j_gene: TRBJ1-5; d_gene: .; v_gene: TRBV7-2; abundance: once; len: 17; CDR3aa: CASSSSLGSRLGQPQHF; CDR3nt: TGTGCCAGCAGCTCAAGTTTAGGGTCGCGCTTGGGGCAGCCCCAGCATTTT
j_gene: TRBJ2-5; d_gene: TRBD1; v_gene: TRBV10-3; abundance: .; len: 15; CDR3aa: CAISEGDRDVETQYF; CDR3nt: TGTGCCATCAGTGAGGGGGACAGGGACGTGGAGACCCAGTACTTC
j_gene: TRBJ1-5; d_gene: .; v_gene: TRBV10-2; abundance: .; len: 14; CDR3aa: CASSGDGINQPQHF; CDR3nt: TGCGCCAGCAGTGGAGATGGGATCAATCAGCCCCAGCATTTT
j_gene: TRBJ2-3; d_gene: .; v_gene: TRBV9; abundance: .; len: 12; CDR3aa: CASSVGGDTQYF; CDR3nt: TGTGCCAGCAGCGTCGGCGGAGATACGCAGTATTTT
j_gene: TRBJ2-3; d_gene: TRBD1; v_gene: TRBV5-1; abundance: few; len: 15; CDR3aa: CASSGGQGPTDTQYF; CDR3nt: TGCGCCAGCAGCGGAGGACAGGGCCCCACAGATACGCAGTATTTT
j_gene: TRBJ2-3; d_gene: .; v_gene: TRBV5-6; abundance: once; len: 15; CDR3aa: CASTTSRGSTDTQYF; CDR3nt: TGTGCCAGCACCACCTCTCGGGGGAGCACAGATACGCAGTATTTT
j_gene: TRBJ1-2; d_gene: .; v_gene: TRBV7-2; abundance: .; len: 13; CDR3aa: CASSGRGIFGYTF; CDR3nt: TGTGCCAGCAGCGGTCGAGGTATCTTTGGCTACACCTTC